The 3 T cell receptor beta chains below all came from one sample that was sequenced in a study of T-cell memory formation after mild COVID-19. From the 5' RACE reads, TCRdb called clonotypes with MiXCR, one entry per CDR3 protein. Of a few hundred thousand distinct CDR3 sequences detected, around 15% appear once; the ten largest clones hold roughly 20%. Sequencing was performed on PBMCs or a T cell subset sorted from them (not recorded which). The receptors come from a man younger than 35 who had mild COVID-19 (a few samples of this study predate the infection). Cell type and time point are not known.

This clonotype was observed a handful of times. The chain is built from TRBV4-3 and TRBJ2-2; D not certain. The CDR3 length is 15 residues. With 1 base removed from V and 0 bases from J, the gap between germline ends came to 6 bases. From germline, CDR1 is LGHNA and CDR2 YSLEER. The CDR3, as DNA: TGCGCCAGCAGCCAAGTCCCCCCGAACACCGGGGAGCTGTTTTTT. It encodes CASSQVPPNTGELFF.

The genes are TRBV7-9 and TRBJ1-1, with 7 bases identical to TRBD1. This CDR3 comprises 15 residues. In germline, CDR1 is SEHNR, CDR2 FQNEAQ (reference sequence). The V gene end was trimmed by 3 bases and the J gene end by 11 bases; junction bases not matched to a gene: 15. The CDR3 here is CASSLGLQGIAPAFF. The CDR3 DNA reads as TGTGCCAGCAGCTTGGGACTACAGGGGATAGCCCCTGCTTTCTTT.

V gene TRBV12-3 or TRBV12-4 combines with J gene TRBJ1-5; D remains ambiguous. With 1 base removed from V and 8 bases from J, the gap between germline ends came to 15 bases. The length of the CDR3 is 15 residues. CDR3 bases: TGTGCCAGCAGTTTAGGGCAGACAACCATGGAGCCCCAGCATTTT. Translating gives CASSLGQTTMEPQHF.